Listed here is a single T cell receptor (beta chain). It lacks a known antigen. Per-base quality was not reported, and no clone a single base away is much larger than it. The data stem from a study of cytomegalovirus exposure and HLA in healthy donors (dated by TCRdb to about 2017). Context from the whole study: An earlier analysis of fewer than 750 of the donors reported about 300 Gb of sequence data and 90 million to 120 million unique TCR beta sequences obtained from about 179 million T cells. High-throughput TCR immunosequencing, statistical association of individual TCRs with disease status, and machine learning were combined to predict cytomegalovirus infection status. Several DR-DQ haplotypes were treated as single units for association and clustering because of strong linkage in the cohort. Donor age, sex, ethnicity and CMV serostatus were collected together with the repertoire data. The study profiled the T cell repertoires of some 610 subjects by immunosequencing and related them to cytomegalovirus serostatus. To study patterns of TCR occurrence, a later analysis re-analyzed previously published TCR beta repertoires from more than 550 donors and added high-resolution HLA genotyping. To decide whether each TCR beta V gene segment behaved as functional or pseudogenic, an earlier analysis of some 570 of the donors relied on high-throughput TCR beta sequencing. Class I and class II HLA loci were covered by the typing at four-digit resolution. The aim of the study was to test whether cataloging public T cell receptors could identify signatures of past pathogen exposure. On average, over 200,000 unique TCR beta nucleotide sequences were sequenced per donor among about 400 genotyped donors of the cohort, with 15% to 20% of those sequences being non-productive. In a later genetic analysis, genome-wide SNP genotypes for about three fifths of the roughly 670 donors were used, and that subset was treated as a discovery cohort. Besides the first cohort of hundreds of subjects, a separate validation cohort made up of some 110 different subjects was used. An early release covering 550 to 650 HLA-typed donors comprised about 300 gigabases of sequencing data and roughly 86 million unique TCR sequences. The genetic ancestry cluster associated with self-reported Caucasian donors included 65% to 90% of the roughly 400 genotyped donors. The number of donors typed differed by locus, with roughly 620-630 for A, B, C, DRB1 and DQB1, roughly 520 for DQA1, nearly 610 for DPA1, and roughly 450 for DPB1. In the later analysis, no new phenotypic data were used to find candidate immune exposures; instead, reliance was placed on TCR beta sequences and their occurrence across donors. All discovery cohort repertoires had been generated on a single sequencing platform. The paper as a whole reports these results and caveats: In vitro tests confirmed that a few of the cytomegalovirus-associated TCR beta chains recognize cytomegalovirus antigens. Most CMV-associated TCR beta chains appeared to be HLA-restricted in a later analysis, and the HLA associations seemed to be driven largely by CMV exposure. In a later analysis, the rate of TCR association differed among HLA loci, with DRB1 alleles having the most associated TCRs and HLA-C alleles having the fewest. Linkage disequilibrium might explain the correlated functional status among segregating V segments, but an unknown experimental factor could not be ruled out. In a later analysis, several top co-occurrence clusters were reported to appear linked to parvovirus B19, influenza, CMV and Epstein-Barr virus. Compared with equally common non-associated chains, HLA-associated TCR beta chains in a later analysis were more clonally expanded and had lower generation probabilities. A cluster of highly shared sequence variants was judged likely to represent a technical artifact of the sequencing pipeline. Cytomegalovirus status was reported to be diagnosed by the classifier with high specificity and sensitivity in both the original and validation cohorts. In an earlier analysis of under 600 of the donors, most TCR beta V segments were observed in productive rearrangements about 87% or about 30% of the time, broadly matching IMGT annotations. A further reported finding was that TCR beta sequences accurately predicted the HLA-A and HLA-B alleles for most subjects in the first cohort. Because counts were too low, seventeen rarely observed V segments, including chromosome 9 orphons, were left out of the earlier analysis of approximately 580 of the donors. When HLA alleles, especially DR and DQ, strongly co-occurred, attributing TCR associations to individual alleles was difficult. Specific HLA alleles were associated with 16,951 TCR beta sequences at a false discovery rate of 0.05 in a later analysis. Most TCR sequences were observed very rarely across donors, whereas some public TCRs were present in many individuals. Compared with the approximately 720-donor mean, donors in an Asian-associated ancestry cluster had fewer N-insertions in productive TCRs, according to a later genetic analysis. A total of fewer than 200 TCR beta chains were listed by the study as associated with cytomegalovirus. CMV serostatus was the only immune exposure information available for the cohort. A later genetic analysis associated a missense DCLRE1C variant with V-gene and J-gene trimming of TCR beta chains, and an independent cohort replicated the association. The cohort was sequenced for TCR beta chains only, and without alpha or paired-chain data the features that could be detected were limited. Because HLA typing was unavailable for some donors at each locus, only the typed subset was used in association tests. Roughly uniform sequencing depth across donors was assumed in presence/absence analyses, although this assumption may not hold. It was suggested by the authors that the approach could potentially be generalized to other disease states and immunological phenotypes.

In total, fewer than 750 healthy bone marrow donors made up the cohort. All cohort members were sampled while nominally healthy, although unrecorded immune exposures were likely present. The donor tested CMV seronegative, placing the donor among the 350 or so seronegative members of the cohort. A peripheral blood sample was provided by each donor, and peripheral blood mononuclear cells were used for TCR beta sequencing. The Qiagen DNeasy Blood Extraction Kit was used to extract genomic DNA from the blood cell samples. Receptors were amplified or captured by the immunoSEQ multiplex PCR assay. A mixture of 60 forward primers for TCR Vbeta segments and 13 reverse primers for TCR Jbeta segments was used in the multiplex PCR. The CDR3 region of rearranged TCR beta genes was amplified from genomic DNA with a multiplex PCR assay. The amplified TCR beta libraries were sequenced on the Illumina HiSeq System as 87-base-pair reads. The paper's processing steps were these. Across the 670 or so repertoires, a later analysis counted some 80 million unique TCR beta chains, some 11 million of which were shared by at least two donors. Raw reads were error-corrected and collapsed into unique sequences with a nearest-neighbor algorithm that merged closely related sequences to remove PCR and sequencing errors. CDR3 sequences were aligned to IMGT reference sequences to assign V, D and J gene segments. Each retained sequence needed at least a six-nucleotide match to both a V gene segment and a J gene segment. Rearrangements were called productive when the CDR3 lacked stop codons and stayed in frame with V and J; all others were non-productive. Following IMGT convention, CDR3 was defined as the stretch from the second conserved V-encoded cysteine to the conserved J-encoded phenylalanine. The earlier analysis of about 590 of the donors excluded sequences that lacked an unambiguous match to a single V gene segment. An earlier analysis of a few hundred of the donors called V segments functional above 56.7% productive rearrangements and segregating when the between-donor standard deviation exceeded 5%. To diagnose cytomegalovirus status from the catalog of TCR beta chain sequences, a statistical classification framework was built. In a later analysis, V and J genes were assigned by comparing TCR nucleotide sequences against IMGT/GENE-DB human TR gene sequences. The TCRdist pipeline was used in a later analysis to assign CDR3 sequences and most-parsimonious VDJ recombination scenarios. In a later analysis, each TCR beta chain was defined by its CDR3 amino acid sequence together with its V-gene family, and reads lacking a unique V-gene family were excluded. In a later analysis, 450 to 600 highly shared, low-generation-probability nucleotide sequences were removed to address suspected cross-contamination and a sequencing artifact. For each public chain, a later analysis derived a clonal expansion index from normalized ranks of inferred template counts within each repertoire. In a later analysis, generation probabilities were computed with a VDJ recombination model fitted to out-of-frame rearrangements, and the resulting probabilities were checked against IGoR. Hypergeometric tests were used in a later analysis to score TCR-TCR, TCR-HLA and TCR-CMV co-occurrence, with a repertoire-size bias correction applied to the TCR pairs. A later analysis estimated false discovery rates by permuting HLA or CMV assignments 20 times. A later analysis grouped co-occurring TCRs with DBSCAN, adding TCRdist sequence similarity when clustering within HLA-allele-positive subsets. Co-occurrence clustering excluded repertoires with fewer than 30,000 or more than 120,000 public chains, plus five with anomalous nucleotide sharing. This is the immuneACCESS table as TCRdb keeps it, with only in-frame sequences that have V and J called. A part of the clones is gone; compared with another copy, unresolved V genes explain less than half, and the rest is unexplained. V, J and clone size reflect that table, while D and trimming were determined from the DNA. The sample profile shows under 250,000 clones; 65% to 85% of them were found once. 1.5% to 2% of the sample is in the top ten clones.

The TCR sequence derives from a man aged 45-65 years in good health and CMV-seronegative. The sequencing sample was made of PBMCs.

CDR3 sequence: CASSFAGGGYTF. The nucleotide sequence is given as TGTGCCAGCAGTTTCGCAGGGGGAGGCTACACCTTC. The V and J segments used are TRBV28 and TRBJ1-2; TRBD1 matches 7 bases in the middle. The CDR3 covers 12 residues, taking in both the cysteine and the phenylalanine. The kept DNA is CDR3 alone, 36 bases in frame from the first base. Trimming accounts for 3 bases at V and 8 bases at J, while the number of junction bases matched to no gene is 3. Taken from the germline V gene, the CDR1 and CDR2 loops are MDHEN and SYDVKM.